The 9 T cell receptor beta chains below were found in one sample sequenced in a study of T cells after yellow fever vaccination. MiXCR, run by TCRdb on the 5' RACE reads, gives a single entry per CDR3 protein. The sample has just under 600,000 distinct CDR3 sequences; 13% are singletons. The sample was PBMCs, taken on the day of the yellow fever booster vaccination. The receptors shown here come from a man aged 25-45 years who received the YFV17D yellow fever vaccine.

V is TRBV7-9 and J is TRBJ1-1; no reliable D call. The CDR3 totals 14 residues. Germline values: CDR1 SEHNR, CDR2 FQNEAQ (reference sequence). V shed 4 bases and J shed 0 bases, with 9 bases lying between them. CDR3 amino acids: CASSYAGVNTEAFF. DNA for the CDR3: TGTGCCAGCAGCTACGCCGGGGTGAACACTGAAGCTTTCTTT.

At least ten counts were recorded for this clonotype. V usage is TRBV12-3 or TRBV12-4 and J usage is TRBJ1-2; D possibly corresponds to TRBD1 (6 bases). V shed 6 bases and J shed 6 bases, with 14 bases lying between them. This CDR3 has 13 residues. The CDR3 DNA sequence: TGTGCCAGCAGCCCACAGGGCCGCAATGGCTACACCTTC. This codes for CASSPQGRNGYTF.

This clonotype turned up a few times. The chain is built from TRBV7-6 and TRBJ2-1; D not resolved. The germline V gene has CDR1 SGHVS and CDR2 FNYEAQ. The V gene lost 2 bases and the J gene lost 0 bases, with 11 bases spanning the gap. This CDR3 region has 16 residues. The CDR3, as DNA: TGTGCCAGCAGCTTACTGGTTCCGAGCTCCTACAATGAGCAGTTCTTC. It specifies CASSLLVPSSYNEQFF.

This clonotype has more than one count but fewer than ten. The chain employs TRBV27 and TRBJ2-7, with D perhaps assigned TRBD1 or TRBD2 (6 bases each). V was trimmed by 5 bases and J by 5 bases, leaving 22 bases between them. This CDR3 contains 16 residues. CDR1 and CDR2 (germline): MNHEY, SMNVEV (reference sequence). The CDR3 bases are TGTGCCAGCAGTCCCCACAGGGCCTCTGGAGGGGACGAGCAGTACTTC. The encoded protein is CASSPHRASGGDEQYF.

This clonotype was observed a few times. The rearrangement joins TRBV7-9 to TRBJ2-3, with TRBD2 matching 7 bases. V lost 5 bases, J lost 2 bases, and 10 bases stayed unmatched. The germline CDR1 and CDR2 sequences are SEHNR and FQNEAQ (reference sequence). The CDR3 is 16 residues long. The CDR3 DNA sequence: TGTGCCAGCAGCCCAACAGCGGGATGGGCCACAGATACGCAGTATTTT. The encoded protein is CASSPTAGWATDTQYF.

This clonotype was recorded a few times. V gene TRBV20-1 combines with J gene TRBJ2-3; D could derive from TRBD1 or TRBD2 (5 bases each). The CDR3 runs 14 residues. Germline CDR1 is DFQATT and CDR2 is SNEGSKA (reference sequence). V lost 6 bases, J lost 0 bases, and 13 bases lay in between. CDR3: CSAERGESTDTQYF. CDR3 DNA: TGCAGTGCCGAAAGAGGGGAGAGCACAGATACGCAGTATTTT.

This clonotype has more than one count but fewer than ten. The V call is TRBV5-1, the J call TRBJ2-1; TRBD2 aligns across 15 bases. Trimming took 5 bases from V and 5 from J; bases not matched to a gene: 5. Germline V gene data show CDR1 as SGHRS and CDR2 as YFSETQ. CDR3 size: 16 residues. CDR3 sequence (DNA): TGCGCCAGCAGTGGACTAGCGGGAGGGCGACACAATGAGCAGTTCTTC. Encoded protein: CASSGLAGGRHNEQFF.

This clonotype was observed a few times. The chain has TRBV7-2 and TRBJ1-2, with a possible D match to TRBD1 (6 bases). The CDR3 is 16 residues long. Trimming shortened V by 3 bases and J by 0 bases, and 14 bases separated the two germline ends. Per germline, CDR1 SGHTA and CDR2 FQGNSA. For the CDR3, the DNA is TGTGCCAGCAGCTTCGGCAGGGGCCTTGCTAACTATGGCTACACCTTC. Its translation is CASSFGRGLANYGYTF. Full variable domain (remainder filled in from reference TRBV7-2 and TRBJ1-2): GAGVSQSPSNKVTEKGKDVELRCDPISGHTALYWYRQSLGQGLEFLIYFQGNSAPDKSGLPSDRFSAERTGGSVSTLTIQRTQQEDSAVYLCASSFGRGLANYGYTFGSGTRLTVV.

This clonotype was recorded many times. The chain joins TRBV9 to TRBJ2-2; D is possibly TRBD2 (7 bases). V shed 6 bases and J shed 0 bases, with 24 bases lying between them. The CDR3 runs to 19 residues. Germline CDR1 reads SGDLS; CDR2 reads YYNGEE. CDR3 amino acids: CASTYRPREGVSNTGELFF. In DNA form, the CDR3 reads TGTGCCAGCACATATAGGCCTAGGGAGGGGGTCTCGAACACCGGGGAGCTGTTTTTT.